This T cell receptor (beta chain) comes out of a study of response to subunit inactivated influenza vaccine. As regards this clonotype: The antigen is not known.

General study points: A suggestion made by the authors is that each seasonal influenza vaccination recruits few new T cells.

Germline CDR1 is SGHRS and CDR2 is YFSETQ. This CDR3 has 15 residues. Between the trimmed V and J ends, which lost 0 bases and 5 bases, there was a span of 14 bases. In TCRdb, the RT-PCR reads were re-called with MiXCR into one record per CDR3 protein. The repertoire holds 800,000 to 1,000,000 distinct CDR3 sequences, around 20% seen once, with 9.5% to 13% in the top ten. The specimen comprised PBMCs from blood, sampled about 5 days after vaccination. This chain uses TRBV5-1 with TRBJ1-1; the D is unclear. This TCR was sampled from a man over 45 who received an inactivated influenza vaccine. The CDR3 DNA sequence: TGCGCCAGCAGCTTGGGTGGGGTAGTGAGGACTGAAGCTTTCTTT. It specifies CASSLGGVVRTEAFF.